The rows below give T cell receptor beta chains drawn from one sample of a study of T-cell reconstitution after alpha-beta-depleted transplantation in children. TCRdb analysed the PCR reads with MiXCR anew, one entry per CDR3 protein. The sample contains 500,000 to 600,000 distinct CDR3 sequences, approximately 30% of which appear only once. Sequencing was performed on PBMCs from the stem cell graft donor, taken from the stem cell graft. The receptors were gathered from a human donor who donated a stem cell graft to a child with aplastic anemia. Both conserved end residues are part of each CDR3. A D gene is named only where the DNA matches it firmly. The size of a clone is reported for some rows only, either as once, few or many, or as a class for expanded clones.

D,V,size,J,length,CDR3,DNA
NA,TRBV4-3,NA,TRBJ2-3,15,CASSQERVLADTQYF,TGCGCCAGCAGCCAAGAGCGGGTCCTCGCCGATACGCAGTATTTT
NA,TRBV29-1,NA,TRBJ2-1,11,CSVVSRNEQFF,TGCAGCGTTGTTAGCAGGAATGAGCAGTTCTTC
NA,TRBV18,few,TRBJ1-3,15,CASSPLQQGGNTIYF,TGTGCCAGCTCACCACTCCAACAGGGCGGAAACACCATATATTTT
TRBD1,TRBV5-4,few,TRBJ1-2,15,CASSWRTGDNYGYTF,TGTGCCAGCAGCTGGAGGACAGGAGATAACTATGGCTACACCTTC
NA,TRBV7-2,NA,TRBJ1-1,14,CASSPGVRVTEAFF,TGTGCCAGCAGCCCCGGTGTGCGAGTGACTGAAGCTTTCTTT
TRBD2,TRBV12-3/TRBV12-4,few,TRBJ2-1,16,CASASGTRSSYNEQFF,TGTGCCAGCGCCTCCGGGACTAGGAGCTCCTACAATGAGCAGTTCTTC
NA,TRBV7-9,few,TRBJ2-4,13,CASSLGTSNIQYF,TGTGCCAGCAGCTTAGGCACATCAAACATTCAGTACTTC
TRBD2,TRBV7-2,many,TRBJ2-3,17,CASSLGGLAGGTDTQYF,TGTGCCAGCAGCTTAGGGGGACTAGCGGGAGGCACAGATACGCAGTATTTT
TRBD1,TRBV5-4,few,TRBJ2-1,17,CASSFNGGTGVYNEQFF,TGTGCCAGCAGCTTCAACGGCGGGACAGGGGTCTACAATGAGCAGTTCTTC
NA,TRBV12-3/TRBV12-4,many,TRBJ1-1,13,CASSFASNTEAFF,TGTGCCAGCAGTTTTGCTTCCAACACTGAAGCTTTCTTT
NA,TRBV4-1,NA,TRBJ1-2,15,CASSQGVPPNYGYTF,TGCGCCAGCAGCCAAGGGGTGCCACCTAACTATGGCTACACCTTC